This T cell receptor beta chain came from a study of technical replicates of blood from a few donors (dated by TCRdb to about 2017). The receptor library was made with the immunoSEQ multiplex PCR assay. Imported from immuneACCESS, the table was reduced by TCRdb to in-frame sequences with V and J called. These copies leave out some clones; in studies compared against another copy, an unresolved V gene accounts for under half, and the cause of the remainder is not known. The sample profile shows around 93,000 clones; approximately 94% of them were found once. The ten largest make up roughly 0.35% of the sample. Including cysteine and phenylalanine, the CDR3 has 12 amino acids. The only DNA kept is the CDR3, 36 bases in frame from the first base. The germline V gene (reference sequence) gives CDR1 as GTSNPN and CDR2 as SVGIG. Compared with germline, V lacks 0 bases and J lacks 8 bases; bases without a gene match: 3.

Details on this clone: No antigen is known for it. No much larger clonotype is one base removed from it; base qualities were not supplied.

The sequence was collected from a human donor in good health. The chain couples TRBV30 to TRBJ1-2; 7 bases in between match TRBD1. Material: T cells isolated from PBMCs. The sequenced DNA: TGTGCCTGGAGTGTAGGGGGCAGGGGCTACACCTTC. This is translated as CAWSVGGRGYTF.